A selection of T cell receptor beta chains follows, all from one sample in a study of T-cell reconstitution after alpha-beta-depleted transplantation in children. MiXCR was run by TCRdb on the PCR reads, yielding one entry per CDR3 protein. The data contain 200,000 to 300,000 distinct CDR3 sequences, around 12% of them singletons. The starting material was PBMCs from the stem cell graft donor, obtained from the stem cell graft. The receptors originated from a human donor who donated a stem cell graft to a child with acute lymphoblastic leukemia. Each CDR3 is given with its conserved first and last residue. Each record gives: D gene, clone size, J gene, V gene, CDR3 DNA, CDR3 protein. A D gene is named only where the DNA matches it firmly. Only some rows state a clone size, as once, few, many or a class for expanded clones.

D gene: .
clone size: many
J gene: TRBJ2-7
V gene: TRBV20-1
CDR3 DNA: TGCAGTGCTAGAGAAAGCCGGGACCACCGGTACGAGCAGTACTTC
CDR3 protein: CSARESRDHRYEQYF

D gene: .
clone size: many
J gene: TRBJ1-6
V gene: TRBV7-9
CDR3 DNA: TGTGCCAGCAGCTTAGAATTGAGCTCACCCCTCCACTTT
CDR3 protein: CASSLELSSPLHF

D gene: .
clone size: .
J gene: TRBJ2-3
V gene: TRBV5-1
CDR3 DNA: TGCGCCAGCAGCCTCGGGGTTTATAAAGGCACAGATACGCAGTATTTT
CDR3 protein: CASSLGVYKGTDTQYF

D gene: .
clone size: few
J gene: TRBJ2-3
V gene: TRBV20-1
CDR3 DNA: TGCAGTGCTAGATCGGGAGCAGATACGCAGTATTTT
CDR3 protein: CSARSGADTQYF

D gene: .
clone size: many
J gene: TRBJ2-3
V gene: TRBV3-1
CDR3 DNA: TGTGCCAGCAGCCAAGCCTCAAGAAGGATTACGCAGTATTTT
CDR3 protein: CASSQASRRITQYF

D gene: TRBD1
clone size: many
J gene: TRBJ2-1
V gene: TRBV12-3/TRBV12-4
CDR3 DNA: TGTGCCAGCAGTTTCCTTCTGAGGGACAGTAGAAATGAGCAGTTCTTC
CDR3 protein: CASSFLLRDSRNEQFF

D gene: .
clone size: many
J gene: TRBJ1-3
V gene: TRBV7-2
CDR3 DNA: TGTGCCAGCAGCTTAGACTGGGGGCCTGGAAACACCATATATTTT
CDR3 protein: CASSLDWGPGNTIYF

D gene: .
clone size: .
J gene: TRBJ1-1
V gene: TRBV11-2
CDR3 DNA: TGTGCCAGCAGCTTACAGGGTCCCACTGAAGCTTTCTTT
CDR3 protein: CASSLQGPTEAFF

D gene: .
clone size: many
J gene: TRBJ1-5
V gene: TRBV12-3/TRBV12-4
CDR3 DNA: TGTGCCAGCAGTTTAAGTATGGGACTCAATCAGCCCCAGCATTTT
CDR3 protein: CASSLSMGLNQPQHF

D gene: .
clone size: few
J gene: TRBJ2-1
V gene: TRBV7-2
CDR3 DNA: TGTGCCAGCAGCCTAACGGAGGTGGGTGAGCAGTTCTTC
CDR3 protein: CASSLTEVGEQFF

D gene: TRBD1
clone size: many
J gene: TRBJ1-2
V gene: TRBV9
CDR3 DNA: TGTGCCAGCAGCCGGGACAGAGCGTTCTATGGCTACACCTTC
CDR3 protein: CASSRDRAFYGYTF

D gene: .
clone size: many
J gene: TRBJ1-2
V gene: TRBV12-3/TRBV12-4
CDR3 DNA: TGTGCCAGCAGTTCAGGGTCTTTTCACTATGGCTACACCTTC
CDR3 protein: CASSSGSFHYGYTF

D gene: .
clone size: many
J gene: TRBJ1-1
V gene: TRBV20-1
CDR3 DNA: TGCAGTGCTAGTGCCGAAGGGCCCTTGAACACTGAAGCTTTCTTT
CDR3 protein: CSASAEGPLNTEAFF

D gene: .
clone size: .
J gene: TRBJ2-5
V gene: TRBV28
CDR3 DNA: TGTGCCAGCATCATGGTAACAGGGAAGGGACCGGGGACCCAGTACTTC
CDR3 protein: CASIMVTGKGPGTQYF

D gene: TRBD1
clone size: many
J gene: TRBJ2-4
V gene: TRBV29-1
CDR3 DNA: TGCAGCGTTGACCCGACAGGGGGCAAAAACATTCAGTACTTC
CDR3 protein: CSVDPTGGKNIQYF

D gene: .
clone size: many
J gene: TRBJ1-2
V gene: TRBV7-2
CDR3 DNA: TGTGCCAGCAACGGCGGCTATGGCTACACCTTC
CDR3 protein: CASNGGYGYTF